One sample yielded the 20 T cell receptor beta chains listed below, sequenced in a study of blood T cell repertoires in COVID-19. Some clones are missing from TCRdb's copy, which holds only in-frame ones; the method was immunoSEQ multiplex PCR. The sample includes 40,000 or so clones, around 81% of them seen just once. Sequencing was performed on peripheral blood. Source of these receptors: a man aged 35-49 years with active or convalescent COVID-19.

The V and J genes are TRBV2 and TRBJ2-7; 11 bases fit TRBD1. Germline V gene lookup returns CDR1 SNHLY and CDR2 FYNNEI. The V gene end was trimmed by 6 bases and the J gene end by 2 bases; junction bases not matched to a gene: 3. The CDR3 has 14 residues. CDR3 residues: CASRGTGGAYEQYF. CDR3 DNA: TGTGCCAGCAGAGGGACAGGGGGGGCCTACGAGCAGTACTTC.

The rearrangement links TRBV10-3 to TRBJ2-3; D may be TRBD1 (5 bases). The CDR3 has 15 amino acids. Per the germline V gene, CDR1 is ENHRY and CDR2 is SYGVKD. V was shortened by 8 bases and J by 2 bases, with 17 bases between the two germline ends. The CDR3 DNA reads TGTGCCATCGCTAGGGGCAAAGGGGTCACAGATACGCAGTATTTT. Translating it yields CAIARGKGVTDTQYF.

This clone was recorded a few times. This chain joins TRBV9 and TRBJ2-3; D is unresolved. Germline-derived CDR1 and CDR2 are SGDLS and YYNGEE. The V end lost 2 bases, the J end lost 4 bases, and 5 bases lay between the germline ends. CDR3 length equals 12 residues. CDR3 amino acids: CASSVGPDTQYF. The CDR3 bases are TGTGCCAGCAGCGTCGGTCCAGATACGCAGTATTTT.

J is TRBJ2-1 and V is TRBV6-2 or TRBV6-3; 7 bases agree with TRBD1. J gave up 8 bases and V 6 bases, and 4 bases lay outside the gene matches. Germline V lookup: CDR1 MNHEY, CDR2 SVGEGT. CDR3 length: 12 residues. CDR3 nucleotide sequence: TGTGCCAGCAGCCGACAGGGCTATGAGCAGTTCTTC. Its translation: CASSRQGYEQFF.

This chain links TRBV25-1 with TRBJ1-1, with 7 bases that match TRBD1. V lost 4 bases to trimming and J lost 1 base; unmatched junction nucleotides: 3. Per the germline V gene, CDR1 is MGHDK and CDR2 is SYGVNS. The CDR3 spans 14 residues. The CDR3 sequence: CASSARTGNTEAFF. The CDR3 region has the DNA TGTGCCAGCAGTGCGCGGACAGGGAACACTGAAGCTTTCTTT.

The rearrangement links TRBV11-2 to TRBJ2-1, with D possibly being TRBD2 (6 bases). V lost 3 bases, J lost 8 bases, and 14 bases lay in between. Looked up from germline, CDR1 is SGHAT and CDR2 is FQNNGV. The CDR3 runs 14 residues. CDR3: CASSFRGSRDEQFF. CDR3 DNA: TGTGCCAGCAGCTTCCGGGGGAGCCGGGATGAGCAGTTCTTC.

The chain recombines TRBV6-5 with TRBJ1-1, with TRBD1 matching 8 bases. The germline gives CDR1 MNHEY, CDR2 SVGAGI. The CDR3 length is 15 residues. V trimming: 5 bases; J trimming: 1 base; junction bases outside the gene matches: 6. DNA for the CDR3: TGTGCCAGCAGTCCCCTGGGACAGGCGAACACTGAAGCTTTCTTT. Translated: CASSPLGQANTEAFF.

This chain joins TRBV2 and TRBJ1-5; TRBD1 matches at 8 bases. CDR1 and CDR2 from the germline V gene are SNHLY and FYNNEI. The V and J ends lost 4 bases and 0 bases, in that order; junction bases with no gene match: 8. CDR3 length equals 17 residues. The CDR3 DNA follows: TGTGCCAGCAGTGGAGGGACAGGACTTAATAGCAATCAGCCCCAGCATTTT. This sequence encodes CASSGGTGLNSNQPQHF.

This clone came up a few times. The CDR3 nucleotides read TGCAGCGTTGAGTTCTTCAGCTCCTACGAGCAGTACTTC. Its translation: CSVEFFSSYEQYF. The V call is TRBV29-1, the J call TRBJ2-7; D uncertain. Germline V CDR1 and CDR2: SQVTM, ANQGSEA. The CDR3 has 13 residues. V was pared by 3 bases and J by 0 bases, with 9 bases between.

The chain joins TRBV9 to TRBJ2-1, with TRBD2 matching over 14 bases. The V gene's germline CDR1 is SGDLS and CDR2 YYNGEE. There are 16 residues in the CDR3. The J segment lost 6 bases and the V segment lost 3 bases, leaving 5 bases of the junction unmatched. The CDR3 protein is CASSGMTSGGANEQFF. Written as DNA, the CDR3 is TGTGCCAGCAGCGGAATGACTAGCGGGGGGGCCAATGAGCAGTTCTTC.

The rearrangement joins TRBV29-1 to TRBJ2-7, with 14 bases fitting TRBD2. V lost 7 bases, J lost 6 bases, and 5 bases stayed unmatched. Germline CDR1 reads SQVTM; CDR2 reads ANQGSEA. The CDR3 covers 13 residues. CDR3 sequence (DNA): TGCAGCGCCGGGACTAGCGGGAGTCCCGAGCAGTACTTC. Translating gives CSAGTSGSPEQYF.

The chain couples TRBV10-3 to TRBJ2-2; D may be TRBD2 (5 bases). Germline V gene lookup returns CDR1 ENHRY and CDR2 SYGVKD. V was shortened by 6 bases and J by 7 bases, with 15 bases between the two germline ends. CDR3 length equals 14 residues. The CDR3 spells CAIRHSSGFGELFF. CDR3 DNA sequence: TGTGCCATCAGGCACTCGTCGGGGTTCGGGGAGCTGTTTTTT.

CDR3 sequence (DNA): TGTGCCATCAGTGAGTCGATTGACCCGGGACAGTCCAATCAGCCCCAGCATTTT. Amino acids: CAISESIDPGQSNQPQHF. V usage is TRBV10-3 and J usage is TRBJ1-5, with 7 bases aligning to TRBD1. V was clipped by 0 bases and J by 3 bases; unmatched bases: 11. CDR3 length: 18 amino acids. CDR1 and CDR2 (germline): ENHRY, SYGVKD.

This chain uses TRBV3-1 (or the pseudogene TRBV3-2) with TRBJ2-5; 7 bases are a match to TRBD2. The CDR3 contains 17 residues. After removal of 5 bases from V and 4 bases from J, the junction contained 16 bases not matched to a gene. Per germline, CDR1 LGHDT and CDR2 YNNKEL (reference sequence). The CDR3 sequence: CASSTRSAGVGRETQYF. The CDR3 DNA sequence: TGTGCCAGCAGCACCCGTTCCGCGGGAGTAGGGAGAGAGACCCAGTACTTC.

The rearrangement joins TRBV4-3 to TRBJ2-7; the match to TRBD1 covers 8 bases. CDR3 length: 15 residues. With 4 bases clipped from V and 1 base from J, the junction kept 6 bases outside the gene matches. Germline V gene lookup returns CDR1 LGHNA and CDR2 YSLEER. The CDR3 loop reads CASSRRRDRSYEQYF. In nucleotides, the CDR3 is TGCGCCAGCAGCCGCCGAAGGGACAGGTCCTACGAGCAGTACTTC.

This clone was found a few times. V is TRBV10-3 and J is TRBJ1-1; 8 nucleotides line up with TRBD1. Germline CDR1 and CDR2: ENHRY and SYGVKD. The CDR3 is made up of 16 amino acids. With V trimmed by 6 bases and J by 0 bases, 9 bases remained unmatched. CDR3 residues: CAIRQGAAGMNTEAFF. For the CDR3, the DNA is TGTGCCATCAGGCAGGGGGCGGCGGGCATGAACACTGAAGCTTTCTTT.

This chain connects TRBV7-2 to TRBJ1-1; a weak D match, TRBD1 (5 bases). Per germline, CDR1 SGHTA and CDR2 FQGNSA. The length of the CDR3 is 15 residues. Trimming took off 5 bases at V and 1 base at J, with 14 bases between the two ends. CDR3 sequence (DNA): TGTGCCAGCAGCCCCAAGGGGTCTAGGAACACTGAAGCTTTCTTT. It codes for CASSPKGSRNTEAFF.

The gene calls are TRBV7-9 and TRBJ1-1, with TRBD1 identical over 7 bases. CDR3 size: 15 residues. Germline CDR1 and CDR2: SEHNR and FQNEAQ (reference sequence). V lost 4 bases and J lost 1; bases outside the gene matches: 6. The CDR3 DNA is TGTGCCAGCAGCTCGAACCGGGACAGGAACACTGAAGCTTTCTTT. This gives the protein CASSSNRDRNTEAFF.

The chain recombines TRBV29-1 with TRBJ1-1, with 9 bases fitting TRBD1. Trimming cost V 8 bases and J 6 bases; bases outside gene matches: 13. The CDR3 consists of 14 residues. The germline gives CDR1 SQVTM, CDR2 ANQGSEA. CDR3 amino acids: CSFPGTGNSAEAFF. For the CDR3, the DNA is TGCAGCTTTCCCGGGACAGGGAACTCCGCTGAAGCTTTCTTT.

The chain recombines TRBV18 with TRBJ2-1, with 8 nucleotides matching TRBD1. V was clipped by 3 bases and J by 9 bases; unmatched bases: 10. From germline, CDR1 is KGHSH and CDR2 LQKENI. CDR3 length: 15 residues. The CDR3 region is CASSPNPQGAGEQFF. In DNA, the CDR3 is TGTGCCAGCTCACCGAACCCCCAGGGGGCTGGTGAGCAGTTCTTC.